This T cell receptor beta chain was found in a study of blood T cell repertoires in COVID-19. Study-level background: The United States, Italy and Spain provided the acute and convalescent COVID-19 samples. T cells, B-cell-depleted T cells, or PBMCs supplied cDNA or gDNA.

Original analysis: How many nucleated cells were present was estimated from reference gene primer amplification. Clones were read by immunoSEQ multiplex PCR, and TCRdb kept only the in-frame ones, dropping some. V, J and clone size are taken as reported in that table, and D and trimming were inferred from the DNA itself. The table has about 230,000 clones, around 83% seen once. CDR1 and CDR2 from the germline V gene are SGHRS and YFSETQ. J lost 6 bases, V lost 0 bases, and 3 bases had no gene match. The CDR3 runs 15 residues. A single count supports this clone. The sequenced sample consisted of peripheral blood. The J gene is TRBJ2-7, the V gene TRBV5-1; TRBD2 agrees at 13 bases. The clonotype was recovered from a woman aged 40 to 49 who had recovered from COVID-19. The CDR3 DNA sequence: TGCGCCAGCAGCTTGGAGGGACTAGCGGGGCGCGAGCAGTACTTC. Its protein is CASSLEGLAGREQYF.